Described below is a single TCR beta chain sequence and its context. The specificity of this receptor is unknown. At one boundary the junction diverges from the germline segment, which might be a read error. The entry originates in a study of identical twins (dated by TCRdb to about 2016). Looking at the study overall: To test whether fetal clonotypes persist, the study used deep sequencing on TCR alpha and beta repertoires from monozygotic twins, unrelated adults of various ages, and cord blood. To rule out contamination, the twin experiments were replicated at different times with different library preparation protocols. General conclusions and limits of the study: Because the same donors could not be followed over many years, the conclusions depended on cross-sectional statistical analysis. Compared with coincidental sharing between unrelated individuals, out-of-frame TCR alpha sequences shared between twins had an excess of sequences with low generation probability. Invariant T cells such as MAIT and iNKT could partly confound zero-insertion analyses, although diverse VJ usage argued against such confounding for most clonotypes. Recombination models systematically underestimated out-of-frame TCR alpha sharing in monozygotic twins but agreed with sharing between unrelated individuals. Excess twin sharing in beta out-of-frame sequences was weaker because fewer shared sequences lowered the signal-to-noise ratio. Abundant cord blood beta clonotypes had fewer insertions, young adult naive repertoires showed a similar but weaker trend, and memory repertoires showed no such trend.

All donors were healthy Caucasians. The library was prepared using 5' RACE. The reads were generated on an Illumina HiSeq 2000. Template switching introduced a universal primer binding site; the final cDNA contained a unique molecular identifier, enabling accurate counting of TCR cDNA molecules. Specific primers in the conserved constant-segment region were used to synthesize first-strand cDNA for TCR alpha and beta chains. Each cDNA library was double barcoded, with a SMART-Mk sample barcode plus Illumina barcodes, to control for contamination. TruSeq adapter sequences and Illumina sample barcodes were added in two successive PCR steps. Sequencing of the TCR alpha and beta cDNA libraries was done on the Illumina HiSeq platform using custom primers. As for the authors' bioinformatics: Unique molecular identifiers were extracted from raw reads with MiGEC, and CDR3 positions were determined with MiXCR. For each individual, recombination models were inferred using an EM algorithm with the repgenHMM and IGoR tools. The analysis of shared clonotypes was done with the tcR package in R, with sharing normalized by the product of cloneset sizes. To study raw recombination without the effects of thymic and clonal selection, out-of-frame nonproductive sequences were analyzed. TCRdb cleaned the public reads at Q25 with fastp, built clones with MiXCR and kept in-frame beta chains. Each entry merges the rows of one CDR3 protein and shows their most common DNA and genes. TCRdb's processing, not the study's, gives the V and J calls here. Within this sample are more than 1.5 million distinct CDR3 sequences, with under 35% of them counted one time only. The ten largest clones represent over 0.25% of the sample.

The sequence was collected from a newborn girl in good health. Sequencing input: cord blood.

CDR3 sequence: CACRSSGSTHNEQFF. The nucleotide sequence reads TGTGCCTGCAGGAGTAGCGGCTCAACCCACAATGAGCAGTTCTTC. This receptor chain uses TRBV27 and TRBJ2-1, and TRBD2 may be the D gene, going by 6 matching bases. The germline V gene (reference sequence) provides CDR1 MNHEY and CDR2 SMNVEV. Reading from cysteine to phenylalanine, the CDR3 counts 15 amino acids. The sequence is cut down to CDR3 DNA, 45 bases in frame from base 1.